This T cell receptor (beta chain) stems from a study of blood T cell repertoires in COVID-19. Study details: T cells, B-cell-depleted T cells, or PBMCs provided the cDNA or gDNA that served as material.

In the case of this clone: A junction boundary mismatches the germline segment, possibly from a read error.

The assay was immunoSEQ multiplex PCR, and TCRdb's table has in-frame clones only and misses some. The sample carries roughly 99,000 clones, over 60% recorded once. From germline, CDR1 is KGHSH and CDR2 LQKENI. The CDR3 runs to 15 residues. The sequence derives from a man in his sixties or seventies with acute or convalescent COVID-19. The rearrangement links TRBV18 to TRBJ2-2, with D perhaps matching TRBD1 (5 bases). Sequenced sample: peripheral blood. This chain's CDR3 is CASSPGAGNAGELFF. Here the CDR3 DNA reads TGTGCCAGCTCACCAGGAGCAGGGAACGCCGGGGAGCTGTTTTTT.